The sequence of this TCR beta chain was determined in a study of early T cells in non-severe SARS-CoV-2 infection. Study-level information: RNA in bulk from unsorted whole blood was sequenced, and chains were unpaired. Points from the study as a whole: There was a bias toward anti-spike CD8 responses in VDJdb matching, which missed private and CD4 specificities.

Per the germline V gene, CDR1 is MDHEN and CDR2 is SYDVKM. The V gene lost 5 bases and the J gene lost 3 bases, with 14 bases spanning the gap. The CDR3 runs 14 residues. Individual cDNA molecules received unique molecular identifiers. TCRdb re-derived calls from the 5' RACE reads in MiXCR, one entry per CDR3 protein. Among 50,000 to 60,000 distinct CDR3 sequences listed, roughly 6.8% were seen once. Remarks on this clonotype: Antigen unknown.

This sequence joins TRBV28 and TRBJ2-7, with D perhaps matching TRBD1 or TRBD2 (6 bases each). This sequence was found in an adult who was a healthcare worker with PCR-confirmed SARS-CoV-2 infection or an uninfected control (not recorded which). Material: whole blood. CDR3 DNA sequence: TGTGCCAGCAGTCCGCGGGACATCCACTACGAGCAGTACTTC. It specifies CASSPRDIHYEQYF.